Sequencing of this T cell receptor beta chain was carried out in a study of cytomegalovirus exposure and HLA in healthy donors. Study results and limitations: Most of the CMV-associated TCR beta chains (in a later analysis) appeared to be HLA-restricted. Further analysis was carried out later, and it showed several of the most significant clusters appearing linked to common viral pathogens. For most TCR beta V segments, an earlier analysis put the productive rate at about 87% or about 30% of the time.

Looked up from germline, CDR1 is SQVTM and CDR2 is ANQGSEA. The CDR3 has 13 amino acids, counting both end residues. Each of the donors was a healthy bone marrow donor. For this clone: Its cognate antigen is unknown. Because the CDR3's place on the DNA is in doubt, the DNA is left out and the CDR3 is given as listed by TCRdb.

The PCR had 60 Vbeta and 13 Jbeta primers. The assay was immunoSEQ multiplex PCR, and TCRdb's table has in-frame clones only and misses some. This sample's table has approximately 68,000 clones. This chain links TRBV29-1 with TRBJ1-2; no check of the table's D call, TRBD1, against the DNA was made. The sample was PBMCs. The receptor comes from a female donor in good health and CMV-seropositive. The CDR3 region is CSVGTGTGGGLTF.